Below, 27 T cell receptor beta chains from the same sample are listed, as sequenced in a study of shared clonotypes between healthy human individuals. Some clones are missing from TCRdb's copy, which holds only in-frame ones; the method was immunoSEQ multiplex PCR. Here the sample spans about 1 million clones, about 76% being singletons. The sequencing sample was made of memory CD4+ T cells sorted from blood. The subset: CD45RA-negative fraction. Receptors were obtained from a man aged 18-30 years in good health.

This chain links TRBV28 with TRBJ2-7; D remains ambiguous. The V end was cut by 5 bases, the J end by 2 bases, with 13 bases between. CDR1 is MDHEN, CDR2 SYDVKM, per germline. This CDR3 is built from 14 residues. CDR3 protein: CASSRPGPPYEQYF. The CDR3 DNA is TGTGCCAGCAGTAGACCGGGTCCCCCCTACGAGCAGTACTTC.

With respect to this clone: A far more abundant clone sits one base away, making this likely a read error. The gene calls are TRBV11-2 and TRBJ2-2; D might be TRBD1 or TRBD2, each matching 5 bases. Trimming left V 4 bases short and J 5 bases short, with 5 bases between. Germline assignment: CDR1 SGHAT and CDR2 FQNNGV. The CDR3 runs to 12 residues. CDR3 bases: TGTGCCAGCAGCTGGGGGACCGGGGAGCTGTTTTTT. Protein: CASSWGTGELFF. The whole variable domain, remainder taken from reference TRBV11-2 and TRBJ2-2, is EAGVAQSPRYKIIEKRQSVAFWCNPISGHATLYWYQQILGQGPKLLIQFQNNGVVDDSQLPKDRFSAERLKGVDSTLKIQPAKLEDSAVYLCASSWGTGELFFGEGSRLTVL.

This chain links TRBV11-2 with TRBJ2-5; the match to TRBD2 covers 11 bases. The CDR3 has 14 residues. Germline CDR1 is SGHAT and CDR2 is FQNNGV. Germline trimming cut 10 bases from V and 2 bases from J; bases unmatched to any gene: 6. CDR3 in amino acids: CATSRLAGQETQYF. The DNA for the CDR3 is TGTGCCACCAGTAGACTAGCGGGGCAAGAGACCCAGTACTTC.

CDR3 in DNA: TGTGCCAGCAGTTACTCGCCGTTTGGGAATTCACCCCTCCACTTT. This sequence encodes CASSYSPFGNSPLHF. The chain recombines TRBV6-6 with TRBJ1-6; D unclear. This CDR3 is built from 15 residues. V was trimmed by 0 bases and J by 7 bases, leaving 10 bases between them. Germline-derived CDR1 and CDR2 are MNHNY and SVGAGI (reference sequence).

The J gene is TRBJ1-2, the V gene TRBV5-6; D possibly corresponds to TRBD1 (6 bases). The germline V and J ends were trimmed by 3 bases and 10 bases, with 10 bases remaining between them. CDR3 size: 11 residues. Germline V gene data show CDR1 as SGHDT and CDR2 as YYEEEE. DNA for the CDR3: TGTGCCAGCAGCTCCTACAGGGACTACACCTTC. It yields the protein CASSSYRDYTF.

V is TRBV19 and J is TRBJ2-5, with 12 nucleotides matching TRBD2. In germline, CDR1 is LNHDA, CDR2 SQIVND (reference sequence). V gave up 0 bases and J gave up 5 bases; unmatched junction bases: 10. This CDR3 spans 18 amino acids. The CDR3 nucleotides read TGTGCCAGTAGTATAGATTGGAGGACTAGCGGGATTGTTGAGACCCAGTACTTC. As protein: CASSIDWRTSGIVETQYF.

CDR3 in amino acids: CAWSVGMNTEAFF. The CDR3 DNA sequence: TGTGCCTGGAGTGTAGGGATGAACACTGAAGCTTTCTTT. V gene TRBV30 combines with J gene TRBJ1-1; D is uncertain. Between the trimmed V and J ends, which lost 0 bases and 0 bases, there was a span of 5 bases. CDR3 length: 13 amino acids. Germline V gene data show CDR1 as GTSNPN and CDR2 as SVGIG (reference sequence).

This chain links TRBV5-8 with TRBJ2-7; D uncertain. Germline CDR1 and CDR2: SGHTS and YDEGEE. The CDR3 contains 11 residues. Trimming took off 2 bases at V and 11 bases at J, with 11 bases between the two ends. This CDR3 is CASSFQDRKYF. DNA of the CDR3: TGTGCCAGCAGCTTCCAAGATAGGAAGTACTTC.

The chain has TRBV1 and TRBJ2-2. TRBV1 has pseudogene status. CDR3 length: 24 residues. CDR3 protein: CTSSPGGEIMRRQTIWLNTGELFF. The CDR3 bases are TGCACCAGCAGCCCGGGCGGCGAGATTATGAGGCGGCAGACGATATGGTTGAACACCGGGGAGCTGTTTTTT.

The J gene is TRBJ1-6, the V gene TRBV6-1; 9 bases align to TRBD1. In germline, CDR1 is MNHNS, CDR2 SASEGT. CDR3 length: 16 amino acids. V was pared by 1 base and J by 7 bases, with 5 bases of the junction left unmatched. In nucleotides, the CDR3 is TGTGCCAGCAGTGAAGACTTGGGACAGGGCAATTCACCCCTCCACTTT. As protein: CASSEDLGQGNSPLHF.

The V and J genes are TRBV4-3 and TRBJ2-2; tentatively, D is TRBD1 (6 bases). V was pared by 1 base and J by 4 bases, with 16 bases between. The CDR3 is made up of 17 amino acids. Germline CDR1 LGHNA, CDR2 YSLEER. CDR3 sequence (DNA): TGCGCCAGCAGCCAAGCCGTGGGGACAACGGGCACCGGGGAGCTGTTTTTT. It specifies CASSQAVGTTGTGELFF.

The CDR3 DNA is TGCGCCAGCAGCCAAGCCCCTAGCGGGACCACGAACACCGGGGAGCTGTTTTTT. The encoded protein is CASSQAPSGTTNTGELFF. This chain connects TRBV4-3 to TRBJ2-2; 9 nucleotides match TRBD2. Germline-derived CDR1 and CDR2 are LGHNA and YSLEER. CDR3 size: 18 residues. V was clipped by 1 base and J by 0 bases; unmatched bases: 6.

The DNA for the CDR3 is TGTGCCAGCAACGTGGAGGGGAGGAACAATCAGCCCCAGCATTTT. It codes for CASNVEGRNNQPQHF. The chain is built from TRBV2 and TRBJ1-5; D possibly corresponds to TRBD1 (5 bases). Trimming left V 7 bases short and J 3 bases short, with 16 bases between. CDR1 is SNHLY and CDR2 is FYNNEI in the germline V gene. The CDR3 totals 15 residues.

The V and J genes are TRBV28 and TRBJ2-2; possibly TRBD2 for D (7 bases). The germline V and J ends were trimmed by 7 bases and 6 bases, with 18 bases remaining between them. Germline CDR1 and CDR2: MDHEN and SYDVKM. The CDR3 covers 15 residues. The CDR3 DNA follows: TGTGCCAGCACCCTGGGAGGGGGTCTACCCGGGGAGCTGTTTTTT. Protein: CASTLGGGLPGELFF.

The chain joins TRBV2 to TRBJ1-4, with a possible D match to TRBD1 (5 bases). The V end lost 3 bases, the J end lost 1 base, and 12 bases lay between the germline ends. In germline, CDR1 is SNHLY, CDR2 FYNNEI. CDR3 length: 16 amino acids. The CDR3 sequence is CASSDGGLRTNEKLFF. Written as DNA, the CDR3 is TGTGCCAGCAGTGATGGGGGTTTAAGAACTAATGAAAAACTGTTTTTT.

This clone was seen only a few times. The gene calls are TRBV5-5 and TRBJ2-5; maybe TRBD1 (5 bases). Germline lookup yields CDR1 SGHKS and CDR2 YYEKEE (reference sequence). Trimming removed 7 bases from V and 2 bases from J, with 15 bases in between. This CDR3 is 14 amino acids long. In nucleotides, the CDR3 is TGTGCCAGCGGCCAAATGACAGTTCAAGAGACCCAGTACTTC. Its translation is CASGQMTVQETQYF.

The chain has TRBV20-1 and TRBJ2-5; D is unclear. Trimming left V 6 bases short and J 3 bases short, with 8 bases between. Germline values: CDR1 DFQATT, CDR2 SNEGSKA (reference sequence). This CDR3 contains 11 residues. The CDR3 sequence is CSAAAEETQYF. In DNA, the CDR3 is TGCAGTGCCGCGGCGGAAGAGACCCAGTACTTC.

The J gene is TRBJ2-1, the V gene TRBV9, with a possible D match to TRBD2 (5 bases). The length of the CDR3 is 15 residues. Trimming pared 4 bases from V and 3 bases from J, leaving 14 bases between. Germline CDR1 and CDR2: SGDLS and YYNGEE. The CDR3 DNA follows: TGTGCCAGCAGCCCTAGGGAGAAGGGCTACAATGAGCAGTTCTTC. Translating gives CASSPREKGYNEQFF.

The chain links TRBV11-2 to TRBJ1-4; D is perhaps TRBD1 (6 bases). Looked up from germline, CDR1 is SGHAT and CDR2 is FQNNGV. The CDR3 is 15 residues long. Deletions cut 4 bases from V and 6 bases from J, with 15 bases between. The CDR3 is CASSSWGQVDEKLFF. The CDR3 DNA reads as TGTGCCAGCAGCTCATGGGGGCAGGTGGATGAAAAACTGTTTTTT.

The CDR3 DNA reads TGTGCCAGCTCACCGGACAGGGGTTGGTCACCCCTCCACTTT. Translation gives CASSPDRGWSPLHF. V usage is TRBV18 and J usage is TRBJ1-6; 9 bases match TRBD1. Per the germline V gene, CDR1 is KGHSH and CDR2 is LQKENI. V shed 3 bases and J 10 bases; nucleotides not matched to a gene: 4. The CDR3 is 14 amino acids.

DNA for the CDR3: TGTGCCAGCAGCTTATCTGTTGGGTCACTCGGGGAGCTGTTTTTT. It yields the protein CASSLSVGSLGELFF. The chain joins TRBV11-2 to TRBJ2-2; D is ambiguous. The CDR3 length is 15 residues. Germline V lookup: CDR1 SGHAT, CDR2 FQNNGV. The V end was cut by 2 bases, the J end by 7 bases, with 14 bases between.

The V and J genes are TRBV2 and TRBJ2-5, with a weak D call TRBD2 (6 bases). Trimming cost V 3 bases and J 1 base, with 12 bases left between them. The CDR3 consists of 15 residues. Germline values: CDR1 SNHLY, CDR2 FYNNEI. The CDR3 is CASSEARGSQETQYF. CDR3 nucleotide sequence: TGTGCCAGCAGTGAGGCGCGGGGAAGCCAAGAGACCCAGTACTTC.

The chain has TRBV4-2 and TRBJ2-5; 9 bases are shared with TRBD2. This CDR3 comprises 17 residues. V lost 4 bases to trimming and J lost 1 base; unmatched junction nucleotides: 10. Looked up from germline, CDR1 is LGHNA and CDR2 is YNFKEQ. CDR3 region: CASSPKGLAGAQETQYF. The CDR3 region has the DNA TGTGCCAGCAGCCCTAAAGGATTAGCGGGGGCCCAAGAGACCCAGTACTTC.

The chain carries TRBV13 and TRBJ1-1, with 11 bases that match TRBD1. The CDR3 sequence is 16 residues long. Losses at the gene ends were 5 bases for V and 1 base for J; bases not matched to a gene: 6. Per germline, CDR1 PRHDT and CDR2 FYEKMQ (reference sequence). This chain's CDR3 is CASSLWTGGENTEAFF. The CDR3 region has the DNA TGTGCCAGCAGCCTCTGGACAGGGGGCGAGAACACTGAAGCTTTCTTT.

Details on this clone: Possible read error: a much larger clone is one base away. The same CDR3 arises from other DNA sequences in this sample as well. J is TRBJ2-7 and V is TRBV18; D is uncertain. V was clipped by 3 bases and J by 0 bases, with 3 bases between them. CDR1 and CDR2 (germline): KGHSH, LQKENI. The CDR3 sequence is 12 residues long. The CDR3 loop is CASSPDSYEQYF. Written as DNA, the CDR3 is TGTGCCAGCTCACCTGACTCCTACGAGCAGTACTTC.

The rearrangement links TRBV18 to TRBJ1-2; 7 bases are a match to TRBD1. Germline CDR1 reads KGHSH; CDR2 reads LQKENI. V lost 3 bases, J lost 11 bases, and 12 bases stayed unmatched. This CDR3 spans 14 amino acids. The CDR3 loop reads CASSPLRDSPLYTF. As DNA, the CDR3 is TGTGCCAGCTCACCCTTAAGGGACAGTCCCTTATACACCTTC.

This sequence joins TRBV19 and TRBJ2-2; 7 positions agree with TRBD1. There are 15 residues in the CDR3. Trimming took 6 bases from V and 0 from J; bases not matched to a gene: 4. Germline V gives CDR1 LNHDA, CDR2 SQIVND (reference sequence). CDR3 nucleotides: TGTGCCAGTAGAGAGACAGGGTCGAACACCGGGGAGCTGTTTTTT. Translated, it gives CASRETGSNTGELFF.